The 32 T cell receptor beta chains presented below share a single source sample, sequenced in a study of cytomegalovirus exposure and HLA in healthy donors. It was with 60 Vbeta and 13 Jbeta primers that the PCR ran. Here immunoSEQ multiplex PCR was the method, and the copy in TCRdb shows in-frame clones only, minus some. The sample consists of about 120,000 clones, approximately 78% of them appearing once. The source material was PBMCs. These receptors were obtained from a woman in her twenties or thirties in good health and CMV-seronegative.

This clone was recorded only once. The chain carries TRBV15 and TRBJ2-1; D is uncertain. The germline V gene encodes CDR1 LNHNV and CDR2 YYDKDF (reference sequence). This CDR3 has 12 amino acids. Between the trimmed V and J ends, which lost 0 bases and 12 bases, there was a span of 9 bases. CDR3 in amino acids: CATSRDPGWQFF. The CDR3 region has the DNA TGTGCCACCAGCAGAGATCCCGGTTGGCAGTTCTTC. The whole variable domain, filled in from reference TRBV15 and TRBJ2-1, reads DAMVIQNPRYQVTQFGKPVTLSCSQTLNHNVMYWYQQKSSQAPKLLFHYYDKDFNNEADTPDNFQSRRPNTSFCFLDIRSPGLGDTAMYLCATSRDPGWQFFGPGTRLTVL.

The chain carries TRBV30 and TRBJ2-3; 9 nucleotides match TRBD2. Germline CDR1 is GTSNPN and CDR2 is SVGIG (reference sequence). J was trimmed by 3 bases and V by 1 base; bases with no gene match: 5. There are 15 residues in the CDR3. CDR3 DNA sequence: TGTGCCTGGAGTGCGGTAGCGGGAGTAACAGATACGCAGTATTTT. Amino acid sequence: CAWSAVAGVTDTQYF.

The V call is TRBV7-9, the J call TRBJ1-1, with D unresolved. CDR3 length: 14 residues. Germline V gene sequence: CDR1 SEHNR, CDR2 FQNEAQ (reference sequence). Trimming removed 1 base at V and 0 bases at J, with 6 bases between. The CDR3 DNA reads as TGTGCCAGCAGCTTAGACAGATTGAACACTGAAGCTTTCTTT. Amino acid sequence: CASSLDRLNTEAFF.

The chain combines TRBV5-6 with TRBJ2-5; tentative D call: TRBD1 (7 bases). V lost 9 bases to trimming and J lost 2 bases, with 32 bases between them. Germline V lookup: CDR1 SGHDT, CDR2 YYEEEE. The CDR3 length is 19 residues. CDR3 DNA sequence: TGTGCCATCAATGGCTGGGGTGTGACAGGGCGGGGTAGGCAAGAGACCCAGTACTTC. Protein product: CAINGWGVTGRGRQETQYF.

This chain joins TRBV5-1 and TRBJ2-2; D unclear. The CDR3 contains 12 residues. V lost 0 bases, J lost 7 bases, and 4 bases lay in between. Germline CDR1 SGHRS, CDR2 YFSETQ. CDR3 residues: CASSLVDGELFF. The CDR3 DNA reads TGCGCCAGCAGCTTGGTAGACGGGGAGCTGTTTTTT. The full variable domain, rest sourced from reference TRBV5-1 and TRBJ2-2, is KAGVTQTPRYLIKTRGQQVTLSCSPISGHRSVSWYQQTPGQGLQFLFEYFSETQRNKGNFPGRFSGRQFSNSRSEMNVSTLELGDSALYLCASSLVDGELFFGEGSRLTVL.

In this sample, this clone turned up a few times. V is TRBV5-8 and J is TRBJ2-7; perhaps TRBD1 as D (5 bases). Germline values: CDR1 SGHTS, CDR2 YDEGEE. This CDR3 region has 13 residues. V was clipped by 1 base and J by 6 bases, with 11 bases between them. DNA for the CDR3: TGTGCCAGCAGCTTGACAGGCCCCTCCGAGCAGTACTTC. Its translation is CASSLTGPSEQYF.

The rearrangement joins TRBV5-6 to TRBJ1-2; D possibly corresponds to TRBD1 (5 bases). Germline CDR1 SGHDT, CDR2 YYEEEE. Trimming removed 0 bases from V and 5 bases from J, with 11 bases in between. This CDR3 is built from 14 residues. The CDR3 region is CASSLDRGRYGYTF. Here the CDR3 DNA reads TGTGCCAGCAGCTTGGACCGGGGGAGATATGGCTACACCTTC.

CDR3 in amino acids: CASSPQLAGGNNEQFF. The DNA for the CDR3 is TGTGCCAGCTCACCACAACTAGCGGGGGGCAACAATGAGCAGTTCTTC. The gene calls are TRBV18 and TRBJ2-1; 12 bases line up with TRBD2. The V segment lost 1 base and the J segment 5 bases; nucleotides outside the gene matches: 3. The germline CDR1 and CDR2 sequences are KGHSH and LQKENI. This CDR3 contains 16 residues.

The rearrangement joins TRBV28 to TRBJ1-1; D call uncertain. V lost 8 bases and J 0 bases, leaving 4 bases between the germline ends. Germline loops: CDR1 MDHEN, CDR2 SYDVKM. This CDR3 is 11 amino acids long. The DNA for the CDR3 is TGTGCCAGCCATGTGAACACTGAAGCTTTCTTT. It is translated as CASHVNTEAFF.

The V gene is TRBV7-2, the J gene TRBJ1-6, with 7 bases identical to TRBD1. Germline loops: CDR1 SGHTA, CDR2 FQGNSA. The CDR3 is 16 residues long. V shed 4 bases, J shed 2 bases, and the junction held 5 bases outside the gene matches. The CDR3 is CASSSRDSTYNSPLHF. The CDR3 DNA reads as TGTGCCAGCAGCTCCCGGGACAGCACCTATAATTCACCCCTCCACTTT.

The chain combines TRBV5-4 with TRBJ2-3; D possibly corresponds to TRBD2 (6 bases). The V gene's germline CDR1 is SGHNT and CDR2 YYREEE (reference sequence). The CDR3 runs to 15 residues. Trimming pared 2 bases from V and 2 bases from J, leaving 12 bases between. This CDR3 reads CASSLGRTSTDTQYF. The CDR3 DNA reads as TGTGCCAGCAGCTTAGGGAGGACTTCCACAGATACGCAGTATTTT.

The rearrangement uses TRBV28 and TRBJ1-2; TRBD1 agrees at 7 bases. The germline V gene encodes CDR1 MDHEN and CDR2 SYDVKM. This CDR3 region has 13 residues. J lost 8 bases, V lost 5 bases, and 8 bases had no gene match. In nucleotides, the CDR3 is TGTGCCAGCAGTCTACAGGGGTCAGTAGGCTACACCTTC. Translating it yields CASSLQGSVGYTF.

This sequence joins TRBV29-1 and TRBJ2-1; TRBD2 aligns across 13 bases. CDR1 and CDR2 from the germline V gene are SQVTM and ANQGSEA. The junction had 4 bases not matched to a gene; V was cut back by 6 bases and J by 5 bases. This CDR3 has 14 amino acids. The CDR3 nucleotides are TGCAGCGTAGGACTAGCGGGAGTCAACAATGAGCAGTTCTTC. It is translated as CSVGLAGVNNEQFF.

The J gene is TRBJ2-5, the V gene TRBV7-6, with TRBD1 as a possible D gene (5 bases). The germline gives CDR1 SGHVS, CDR2 FNYEAQ. The V and J ends lost 0 bases and 1 base respectively, with 9 bases between them. The CDR3 contains 15 residues. CDR3 region: CASSLAGRVQETQYF. The DNA for the CDR3 is TGTGCCAGCAGCTTAGCGGGCAGGGTCCAAGAGACCCAGTACTTC.

This clone was observed a few times. This sequence joins TRBV6-5 and TRBJ1-2; TRBD1 might be the D (5 bases). Per the germline V gene, CDR1 is MNHEY and CDR2 is SVGAGI. With 5 bases removed from V and 7 bases from J, the gap between germline ends came to 14 bases. CDR3 size: 13 residues. This CDR3 is CASSAPQGAGYTF. CDR3 DNA: TGTGCCAGCAGTGCCCCGCAAGGGGCTGGCTACACCTTC.

This clone was found once. The same CDR3 can be traced to other DNA sequences in this sample. V usage is TRBV27 and J usage is TRBJ1-1; unclear D gene. The CDR3 totals 13 residues. V lost 0 bases and J 1 base, leaving 3 bases between the germline ends. In germline, CDR1 is MNHEY, CDR2 SMNVEV (reference sequence). The CDR3 reads CASSLSRNTEAFF. As DNA, the CDR3 is TGTGCCAGCAGTTTATCTCGGAACACTGAAGCTTTCTTT.

The V and J genes are TRBV6-1 and TRBJ2-1; TRBD1 agrees at 8 bases. Per germline, CDR1 MNHNS and CDR2 SASEGT. The ends lost 0 bases at V and 6 bases at J; junction bases unmatched: 10. CDR3 length: 17 residues. Here the CDR3 reads CASSEALRDRSPNEQFF. The CDR3, as DNA: TGTGCCAGCAGTGAAGCGCTAAGGGACAGGTCCCCCAATGAGCAGTTCTTC.

The chain uses TRBV19 and TRBJ2-1; the D is unclear. The CDR3 has 14 residues. Germline V gene data show CDR1 as LNHDA and CDR2 as SQIVND (reference sequence). V shed 3 bases and J shed 5 bases, with 11 bases lying between them. The CDR3 loop is CASSMARIHNEQFF. The CDR3 region has the DNA TGTGCCAGTAGTATGGCCCGAATCCACAATGAGCAGTTCTTC.

The chain carries TRBV9 and TRBJ2-3; 12 positions agree with TRBD2. V dropped 5 bases and J dropped 4; count of bases not matched to a gene: 2. The CDR3 contains 14 residues. The V gene's germline CDR1 is SGDLS and CDR2 YYNGEE. For the CDR3, the DNA is TGTGCCAGCAGTCCTAGCGGGGGGGCAGATACGCAGTATTTT. It encodes CASSPSGGADTQYF.

The rearrangement joins TRBV9 to TRBJ2-5, with a tentative D call TRBD2 (5 bases). The CDR3 is made up of 15 amino acids. Trimming stripped 3 bases from V and 5 bases from J, with 17 bases between. Germline V CDR1 and CDR2: SGDLS, YYNGEE. The CDR3 nucleotides read TGTGCCAGCAGCGCCACCGAGGGTAGTCTGGAGACCCAGTACTTC. It specifies CASSATEGSLETQYF.

This chain uses TRBV5-1 with TRBJ2-1; no reliable D call. The germline gives CDR1 SGHRS, CDR2 YFSETQ. V was pared by 3 bases and J by 8 bases, with 15 bases between. This CDR3 region has 14 residues. The CDR3 protein is CASSWVRSVDEQFF. The CDR3 DNA sequence: TGCGCCAGCAGCTGGGTCCGGAGTGTGGATGAGCAGTTCTTC.

V gene TRBV2 combines with J gene TRBJ2-7, with 8 bases lining up with TRBD1. Germline V gene sequence: CDR1 SNHLY, CDR2 FYNNEI. The CDR3 is 14 residues long. Trimming removed 4 bases from V and 6 bases from J; junction bases left unmatched: 8. The CDR3 DNA reads as TGTGCCAGCAGTGGGTTCCAGGGGGCTGGCGAGCAGTACTTC. This sequence encodes CASSGFQGAGEQYF.

This clone showed up just a few times. The genes are TRBV4-1 and TRBJ1-1; tentatively, D is TRBD1 (6 bases). Germline V gives CDR1 MGHRA, CDR2 YSYEKL. With 1 base removed from V and 1 base from J, the gap between germline ends came to 13 bases. The CDR3 totals 16 residues. DNA for the CDR3: TGCGCCAGCAGCCAAGTAGGGGGTGTGAGGAACACTGAAGCTTTCTTT. It translates to CASSQVGGVRNTEAFF.

J is TRBJ2-1 and V is TRBV30, with 12 nucleotides matching TRBD2. Germline assignment: CDR1 GTSNPN and CDR2 SVGIG (reference sequence). After removal of 3 bases from V and 6 bases from J, the junction contained 6 bases not matched to a gene. CDR3 length equals 15 residues. In nucleotides, the CDR3 is TGTGCCTGGAGCCGAGGACTAGCGGGGATCAATGAGCAGTTCTTC. Translation: CAWSRGLAGINEQFF.

A single count supports this clone. The gene calls are TRBV18 and TRBJ2-7; D might be TRBD2 (5 bases). With 3 bases removed from V and 4 bases from J, the gap between germline ends came to 16 bases. The germline gives CDR1 KGHSH, CDR2 LQKENI. The CDR3 has 15 amino acids. The CDR3: CASSPPAGVSYEQYF. CDR3 nucleotide sequence: TGTGCCAGCTCACCCCCGGCGGGTGTATCGTACGAGCAGTACTTC.

This sequence joins TRBV7-6 and TRBJ2-5; 14 bases align to TRBD2. The CDR3 sequence is 18 residues long. The V gene end was trimmed by 4 bases and the J gene end by 1 base; junction bases not matched to a gene: 8. In germline, CDR1 is SGHVS, CDR2 FNYEAQ. CDR3 DNA sequence: TGTGCCAGCAGCTGGGCAGCCGGGACTAGCGGGGGCCAAGAGACCCAGTACTTC. Residues: CASSWAAGTSGGQETQYF.

The chain employs TRBV11-2 and TRBJ1-3; 8 nucleotides agree with TRBD1. This CDR3 region has 14 residues. V trimming: 5 bases; J trimming: 8 bases; junction bases outside the gene matches: 8. Germline-derived CDR1 and CDR2 are SGHAT and FQNNGV. The CDR3 bases are TGTGCCAGCAGCCCAACCGACAGGGGATACACCATATATTTT. This translates into CASSPTDRGYTIYF.

The chain links TRBV30 to TRBJ1-1; D gene uncertain. Germline CDR1 GTSNPN, CDR2 SVGIG (reference sequence). Trimming stripped 4 bases from V and 3 bases from J, with 6 bases between. The CDR3 runs 11 residues. The CDR3 DNA reads TGTGCCTGGATCCCGTACACTGAAGCTTTCTTT. This translates into CAWIPYTEAFF.

V usage is TRBV5-8 and J usage is TRBJ2-1; 8 nucleotides align to TRBD1. After removal of 2 bases from V and 4 bases from J, the junction contained 5 bases not matched to a gene. Per the germline V gene, CDR1 is SGHTS and CDR2 is YDEGEE. The CDR3 loop spans 15 amino acids. The CDR3 nucleotides read TGTGCCAGCAGCTTCTTCACAGGGGGGTACAATGAGCAGTTCTTC. Translation: CASSFFTGGYNEQFF.

The chain couples TRBV7-2 to TRBJ2-3; 16 nucleotides agree with TRBD2. There are 17 residues in the CDR3. Per germline, CDR1 SGHTA and CDR2 FQGNSA. Trimming took 3 bases from V and 6 from J; bases not matched to a gene: 6. The CDR3 loop is CASSLGLAGGPRDTQYF. The CDR3 DNA reads as TGTGCCAGCAGCTTGGGACTAGCGGGGGGGCCTAGGGATACGCAGTATTTT.

On this clone: Sequence at one end of the junction differs from germline and may be a read error. The chain has TRBV7-7 and TRBJ2-2; 8 nucleotides line up with TRBD1. Per the germline V gene, CDR1 is SSHAT and CDR2 is FNYEAQ (reference sequence). The CDR3 is made up of 15 amino acids. The CDR3 sequence: CASSRGQGNTGELFF. Here the CDR3 DNA reads TGTGCTAGCAGCCGAGGACAGGGAAACACCGGGGAGCTGTTTTTT.

V gene TRBV7-2 combines with J gene TRBJ2-2, with D tentatively TRBD1 (6 bases). Per germline, CDR1 SGHTA and CDR2 FQGNSA. Trimming left V 1 base short and J 3 bases short, with 9 bases between. This CDR3 contains 15 residues. The CDR3 spells CASSLVGGDTGELFF. CDR3 DNA: TGTGCCAGCAGCTTAGTAGGGGGAGACACCGGGGAGCTGTTTTTT.